The 29 T cell receptor beta chains given below trace back to one sample, sequenced in a study of identical twins. TCRdb fed the 5' RACE reads into MiXCR, producing one record per CDR3 protein. The profile shows about 900,000 distinct CDR3 sequences, about 12% of them singletons. The sample was also linked to a second study, of yellow fever vaccine responses in identical twins.

The sample was PBMCs. The receptor set was obtained from a young woman in good health.

The V and J genes are TRBV24-1 and TRBJ2-7; D uncertain. The CDR3 covers 13 residues. From germline, CDR1 is KGHDR and CDR2 SFDVKD. V gave up 0 bases and J gave up 3 bases, with 5 bases separating them. The CDR3 nucleotides read TGTGCCACCAGTGATTTGAACAACTACGAGCAGTACTTC. Its protein is CATSDLNNYEQYF.

This clonotype was found many times. The chain recombines TRBV11-2 with TRBJ2-5; 7 nucleotides match TRBD2. J gave up 1 base and V 2 bases, and 4 bases lay outside the gene matches. The CDR3 extends over 15 amino acids. Per germline, CDR1 SGHAT and CDR2 FQNNGV. Here the CDR3 DNA reads TGTGCCAGCAGCTTATGGGGGGGAGCCCAAGAGACCCAGTACTTC. This translates into CASSLWGGAQETQYF. Full variable domain (remainder filled in from reference TRBV11-2 and TRBJ2-5): EAGVAQSPRYKIIEKRQSVAFWCNPISGHATLYWYQQILGQGPKLLIQFQNNGVVDDSQLPKDRFSAERLKGVDSTLKIQPAKLEDSAVYLCASSLWGGAQETQYFGPGTRLLVL.

This clonotype was detected a few times. The chain is built from TRBV5-1 and TRBJ2-2, with TRBD1 as a possible D gene (5 bases). The CDR3 loop spans 15 amino acids. V was cut by 0 bases and J by 4 bases, with 10 bases left in between. CDR1 and CDR2 (germline): SGHRS, YFSETQ. The DNA for the CDR3 is TGCGCCAGCAGCTTGGACCAGGGTGCCACCGGGGAGCTGTTTTTT. Encoded protein: CASSLDQGATGELFF.

This clonotype has just a few counts. The chain recombines TRBV10-1 with TRBJ1-1; TRBD1 might be the D (5 bases). This CDR3 has 16 amino acids. Germline CDR1 and CDR2: WNHNN and SYGVQD (reference sequence). The V end was cut by 8 bases, the J end by 0 bases, with 19 bases between. The CDR3 DNA reads as TGCGCCAGCCCCGTGTGGGGCCGGGGAATGAACACTGAAGCTTTCTTT. Its protein is CASPVWGRGMNTEAFF.

This clonotype was recorded many times. The chain employs TRBV6-5 and TRBJ1-2; D is possibly TRBD1 (5 bases). Germline V gene sequence: CDR1 MNHEY, CDR2 SVGAGI. Deletions cut 0 bases from V and 5 bases from J, with 13 bases between. This CDR3 comprises 15 residues. In DNA, the CDR3 is TGTGCCAGCAGTTACTCGACAGCTGTAACGTATGGCTACACCTTC. Translated: CASSYSTAVTYGYTF.

The V gene is TRBV10-3, the J gene TRBJ1-5, with 9 bases lining up with TRBD1. The V and J ends lost 3 bases and 6 bases, in that order; junction bases with no gene match: 3. The CDR3 covers 14 residues. Germline V gene sequence: CDR1 ENHRY, CDR2 SYGVKD. In DNA form, the CDR3 reads TGTGCCATCAGTGAACGGACAGGGGCTCAGCCCCAGCATTTT. Its protein product is CAISERTGAQPQHF.

This clonotype showed up many times. The rearrangement joins TRBV24-1 to TRBJ2-1; D is undetermined. The V end was cut by 1 base, the J end by 0 bases, with 6 bases between. The CDR3 contains 15 residues. CDR1 and CDR2 from the germline V gene are KGHDR and SFDVKD. The chain's CDR3 is CATSDFGSSYNEQFF. Written as DNA, the CDR3 is TGTGCCACCAGTGATTTCGGCAGCTCCTACAATGAGCAGTTCTTC.

The chain uses TRBV27 and TRBJ2-2; D unclear. CDR1 and CDR2 (germline): MNHEY, SMNVEV (reference sequence). V lost 5 bases and J lost 6, with 7 bases in between. The CDR3 has 12 amino acids. The CDR3 is CASSVFPGELFF. CDR3 bases: TGTGCCAGCAGTGTATTTCCCGGGGAGCTGTTTTTT.

This clonotype was counted between two and nine times. V is TRBV7-2 and J is TRBJ2-7; the match to TRBD2 covers 14 bases. CDR3 length equals 16 residues. From germline, CDR1 is SGHTA and CDR2 FQGNSA. The J segment lost 4 bases and the V segment lost 7 bases, leaving 9 bases of the junction unmatched. The CDR3 here is CASNPTGTSGRYEQYF. The CDR3 nucleotides are TGTGCCAGCAACCCGACCGGGACTAGCGGGAGATACGAGCAGTACTTC. Full variable domain (missing parts from reference TRBV7-2 and TRBJ2-7): GAGVSQSPSNKVTEKGKDVELRCDPISGHTALYWYRQSLGQGLEFLIYFQGNSAPDKSGLPSDRFSAERTGGSVSTLTIQRTQQEDSAVYLCASNPTGTSGRYEQYFGPGTRLTVT.

This clonotype has a handful of counts. J is TRBJ2-5 and V is TRBV25-1, with 14 bases matching TRBD2. The length of the CDR3 is 16 residues. Germline V gives CDR1 MGHDK, CDR2 SYGVNS. The V gene end was trimmed by 2 bases and the J gene end by 3 bases; junction bases not matched to a gene: 2. DNA for the CDR3: TGTGCCAGCAGTGAACCGGGACTAGCGGGAGAAGAGACCCAGTACTTC. Translation: CASSEPGLAGEETQYF.

This clonotype was seen repeatedly, ten times or more. V gene TRBV6-1 combines with J gene TRBJ1-1; 8 bases match TRBD1. The CDR3 has 12 amino acids. Losses at the gene ends were 10 bases for V and 1 base for J; bases not matched to a gene: 2. CDR1 is MNHNS and CDR2 is SASEGT in the germline V gene. CDR3 DNA sequence: TGTGCCACGGACAGGGCGAACACTGAAGCTTTCTTT. It translates to CATDRANTEAFF.

This sequence joins TRBV7-3 and TRBJ2-7, with D maybe TRBD1 (5 bases). Trimming took off 5 bases at V and 3 bases at J, with 17 bases between the two ends. CDR1 SGHTA and CDR2 FQGTGA come from the germline V gene. CDR3 length: 15 amino acids. The CDR3 reads CASSMDNSGYYEQYF. The CDR3 nucleotides are TGTGCCAGCAGCATGGACAATTCCGGATACTACGAGCAGTACTTC.

The rearrangement links TRBV7-9 to TRBJ1-1; 7 bases align to TRBD1. Unmatched junction bases numbered 10, after V lost 5 bases and J lost 10 bases. CDR1 SEHNR and CDR2 FQNEAQ come from the germline V gene (reference sequence). The CDR3 has 13 amino acids. The CDR3 is CASSRDSYFIAFF. CDR3 bases: TGTGCCAGCAGCCGGGACAGTTATTTTATAGCTTTCTTT.

This clonotype was picked up a small number of times. This chain connects TRBV27 to TRBJ2-2; TRBD1 matches 8 bases. J lost 7 bases, V lost 8 bases, and 12 bases had no gene match. This CDR3 contains 15 residues. Germline assignment: CDR1 MNHEY and CDR2 SMNVEV (reference sequence). The CDR3 spells CASDTRTGMNGELFF. The CDR3 nucleotides read TGTGCCAGCGATACCAGGACAGGGATGAACGGGGAGCTGTTTTTT.

Only a few counts were recorded for this clonotype. The chain carries TRBV24-1 and TRBJ2-4; 8 bases line up with TRBD1. Germline V gene data show CDR1 as KGHDR and CDR2 as SFDVKD. This CDR3 has 17 residues. J lost 5 bases, V lost 8 bases, and 16 bases had no gene match. The CDR3: CATIVQGAWIGQNIQYF. The CDR3 DNA follows: TGTGCCACCATCGTCCAGGGGGCGTGGATTGGCCAAAACATTCAGTACTTC.

This clonotype was counted a few times. The gene calls are TRBV25-1 and TRBJ2-1; 10 bases are shared with TRBD1. V was clipped by 4 bases and J by 6 bases; unmatched bases: 12. The V gene's germline CDR1 is MGHDK and CDR2 SYGVNS. The CDR3 contains 17 residues. CDR3 region: CASSGTGGYTGGNEQFF. In DNA form, the CDR3 reads TGTGCCAGCAGTGGGACAGGGGGTTATACCGGGGGCAATGAGCAGTTCTTC.

The chain recombines TRBV6-5 with TRBJ2-4; 9 nucleotides line up with TRBD1. Germline-derived CDR1 and CDR2 are MNHEY and SVGAGI. Trimming at V came to 4 bases and at J to 12 bases, leaving 4 bases not matched to a gene. The CDR3 sequence is 12 residues long. The CDR3 protein is CASSFTGGSQYF. The CDR3 DNA reads TGTGCCAGCAGTTTCACAGGGGGCTCTCAGTACTTC.

This clonotype was detected ten times or more. This chain links TRBV28 with TRBJ2-7; 9 bases match TRBD1. V was clipped by 6 bases and J by 7 bases; unmatched bases: 10. This CDR3 is built from 14 residues. Per germline, CDR1 MDHEN and CDR2 SYDVKM. This chain's CDR3 is CASRTPNRGQEQYF. The DNA for the CDR3 is TGTGCCAGCAGAACCCCAAACAGGGGGCAGGAGCAGTACTTC. Looking up the rest from reference TRBV28 and TRBJ2-7 gives the full variable domain: DVKVTQSSRYLVKRTGEKVFLECVQDMDHENMFWYRQDPGLGLRLIYFSYDVKMKEKGDIPEGYSVSREKKERFSLILESASTNQTSMYLCASRTPNRGQEQYFGPGTRLTVT.

This clonotype was seen more than once but under ten times. The chain uses TRBV5-1 and TRBJ2-2, with D tentatively TRBD1 or TRBD2 (6 bases each). The CDR3 is 16 residues long. Germline V CDR1 and CDR2: SGHRS, YFSETQ. Trimming stripped 4 bases from V and 0 bases from J, with 13 bases between. Written as DNA, the CDR3 is TGCGCCAGCAGCCTGCAGGGGACTTCGAACACCGGGGAGCTGTTTTTT. Translating gives CASSLQGTSNTGELFF.

The chain couples TRBV5-8 to TRBJ2-7; 7 positions agree with TRBD2. Germline CDR1 reads SGHTS; CDR2 reads YDEGEE. With V trimmed by 4 bases and J by 6 bases, 19 bases remained unmatched. CDR3 length: 17 residues. CDR3 sequence reads: CASSPTRGDYLFTEQYV. The CDR3 DNA sequence: TGTGCCAGCAGCCCCACCCGGGGGGACTACCTCTTCACCGAGCAGTACGTC.

This clonotype appeared a few times. J is TRBJ2-7 and V is TRBV5-1; 12 bases agree with TRBD1. Germline loops: CDR1 SGHRS, CDR2 YFSETQ. V was pared by 0 bases and J by 3 bases, with 4 bases of the junction left unmatched. This CDR3 has 16 amino acids. Here the CDR3 reads CASSLAGTGGFYEQYV. The DNA of the CDR3 is TGCGCCAGCAGCTTGGCCGGGACAGGGGGCTTCTACGAGCAGTACGTC.

This clonotype was counted between two and nine times. The chain recombines TRBV5-1 with TRBJ2-1; 8 bases align to TRBD2. Looked up from germline, CDR1 is SGHRS and CDR2 is YFSETQ. The CDR3 is made up of 17 amino acids. V lost 3 bases and J lost 0; bases outside the gene matches: 8. This CDR3 is CASSSPSSGSSYNEQFF. Written as DNA, the CDR3 is TGCGCCAGCAGCTCGCCCTCGAGCGGGAGCTCCTACAATGAGCAGTTCTTC.

This clonotype was seen more than once but under ten times. The V and J genes are TRBV12-5 and TRBJ1-6; D perhaps matches TRBD1 (5 bases). CDR1 is LGHNT and CDR2 is FRNRAP in the germline V gene. V lost 6 bases and J 6 bases, leaving 12 bases between the germline ends. The CDR3 extends over 14 amino acids. The CDR3 bases are TGTGCTAGTGGCAGCGACAGAATTAATTCACCCCTCCACTTT. Translation gives CASGSDRINSPLHF. The full variable domain, with the rest looked up from reference TRBV12-5 and TRBJ1-6, is DARVTQTPRHKVTEMGQEVTMRCQPILGHNTVFWYRQTMMQGLELLAYFRNRAPLDDSGMPKDRFSAEMPDATLATLKIQPSEPRDSAVYFCASGSDRINSPLHFGNGTRLTVT.

The chain is built from TRBV10-3 and TRBJ2-4; a weak D match, TRBD1 (5 bases). The CDR3 length is 20 residues. Germline V lookup: CDR1 ENHRY, CDR2 SYGVKD. V dropped 0 bases and J dropped 2 bases, with 23 bases sitting between them. The CDR3 bases are TGTGCCATCAGTGAGTCGACTCCCATCTCAACCAGGGTGCCCAAAAACATTCAGTACTTC. Amino acid sequence: CAISESTPISTRVPKNIQYF.

This clonotype was picked up many times. The V gene is TRBV27, the J gene TRBJ2-7; the match to TRBD2 covers 9 bases. CDR3 size: 15 residues. The germline CDR1 and CDR2 sequences are MNHEY and SMNVEV (reference sequence). V lost 5 bases and J lost 3; bases outside the gene matches: 8. The CDR3 DNA sequence: TGTGCCAGCAGTCCTCGACTAGCGGAGGGCTACGAGCAGTACTTC. Amino acids: CASSPRLAEGYEQYF.

This sequence joins TRBV6-5 and TRBJ2-3; D unclear. The CDR3 runs to 16 residues. V was trimmed by 7 bases and J by 2 bases, leaving 19 bases between them. Germline V gene data show CDR1 as MNHEY and CDR2 as SVGAGI. CDR3 in amino acids: CASTLLHVGSTDTQYF. CDR3 sequence (DNA): TGTGCCAGCACATTACTGCATGTGGGGTCCACAGATACGCAGTATTTT.

In this sample, this clonotype turned up once. This chain joins TRBV12-3 or TRBV12-4 and TRBJ1-4; D is ambiguous. The CDR3 runs to 15 residues. V was pared by 5 bases and J by 3 bases, with 13 bases between. CDR3 coding DNA: TGTGCCAGCAGTCTGATGGCACTAGCTAATGAAAAACTGTTTTTT. Amino acids: CASSLMALANEKLFF.

This clonotype was picked up a small number of times. The J gene is TRBJ2-7, the V gene TRBV12-3 or TRBV12-4, with D hard to call. This CDR3 is built from 13 residues. V was shortened by 11 bases and J by 4 bases, with 18 bases between the two germline ends. The CDR3 is CAPKDSVAYEQYF. The CDR3 DNA follows: TGTGCCCCCAAAGACTCCGTCGCTTACGAGCAGTACTTC.

In this sample, this clonotype turned up a few times. CDR3 in DNA: TGTGCCAGCAGCCACCTTCCCCTTACAGGGACCTACGAGCAGTACTTC. Translating it yields CASSHLPLTGTYEQYF. This sequence joins TRBV7-9 and TRBJ2-7; weak D call: TRBD1 (6 bases). The CDR3 has 16 residues. The V end lost 5 bases, the J end lost 2 bases, and 19 bases lay between the germline ends. In germline, CDR1 is SEHNR, CDR2 FQNEAQ (reference sequence). Using reference TRBV7-9 and TRBJ2-7 for the parts outside the CDR3, the full variable domain is DTGVSQNPRHKITKRGQNVTFRCDPISEHNRLYWYRQTLGQGPEFLTYFQNEAQLEKSRLLSDRFSAERPKGSFSTLEIQRTEQGDSAMYLCASSHLPLTGTYEQYFGPGTRLTVT.